The text below deals with one T cell receptor beta chain. The data are from a study of T cell responses to AZD1222 COVID-19 vaccine. The V gene's germline CDR1 is ENHRY and CDR2 SYGVKD. The trim removed 5 bases at V and 7 bases at J, leaving 6 bases unmatched. This CDR3 region has 13 residues. Clones were sequenced by immunoSEQ multiplex PCR, and TCRdb holds only the in-frame ones, with some missing. The table lists 150,000 to 200,000 clones, around 94% of them singletons, with under 6% in the top ten. The receptor's source is an adult who received the AZD1222 COVID-19 vaccine. V usage is TRBV10-3 and J usage is TRBJ1-2, with TRBD1 identical over 8 bases. The specimen was peripheral blood, collected 28 days after the second AZD1222 dose. The CDR3 DNA reads TGTGCCATCAGTTCAGGGGGCGCGGGTGGCTACACCTTC. Protein product: CAISSGGAGGYTF.